This TCR beta chain was documented in a study of technical replicates of blood from a handful of donors. The germline gives CDR1 MNHEY, CDR2 SVGAGI. V was pared by 3 bases and J by 6 bases, with 8 bases of the junction left unmatched. This CDR3 region has 15 residues. This clone showed up just a few times. Method: immunoSEQ multiplex PCR; TCRdb's copy keeps in-frame clones and lacks some. The data contain 65,000 to 90,000 clones, 93% of them singletons. Sequences were obtained from T cells isolated from PBMCs. The source is a human donor in good health. The chain joins TRBV6-5 to TRBJ2-7; 10 nucleotides align to TRBD2. CDR3 loop: CASSYSPSGRPEQYF. The CDR3 bases are TGTGCCAGCAGTTATAGCCCTAGCGGGAGACCCGAGCAGTACTTC.